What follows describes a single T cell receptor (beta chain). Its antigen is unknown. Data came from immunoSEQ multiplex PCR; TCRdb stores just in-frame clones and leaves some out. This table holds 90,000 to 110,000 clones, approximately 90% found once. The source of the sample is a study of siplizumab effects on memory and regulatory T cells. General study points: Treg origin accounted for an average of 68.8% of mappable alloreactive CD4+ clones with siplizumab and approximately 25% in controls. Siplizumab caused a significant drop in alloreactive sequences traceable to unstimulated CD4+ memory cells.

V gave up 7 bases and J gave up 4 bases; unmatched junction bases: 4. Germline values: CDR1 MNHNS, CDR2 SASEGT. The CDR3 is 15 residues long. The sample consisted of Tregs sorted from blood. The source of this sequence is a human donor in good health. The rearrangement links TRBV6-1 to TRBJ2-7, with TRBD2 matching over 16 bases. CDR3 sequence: CASNPGLAGGYEQYF. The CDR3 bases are TGTGCCAGCAACCCGGGACTAGCGGGAGGGTACGAGCAGTACTTC.